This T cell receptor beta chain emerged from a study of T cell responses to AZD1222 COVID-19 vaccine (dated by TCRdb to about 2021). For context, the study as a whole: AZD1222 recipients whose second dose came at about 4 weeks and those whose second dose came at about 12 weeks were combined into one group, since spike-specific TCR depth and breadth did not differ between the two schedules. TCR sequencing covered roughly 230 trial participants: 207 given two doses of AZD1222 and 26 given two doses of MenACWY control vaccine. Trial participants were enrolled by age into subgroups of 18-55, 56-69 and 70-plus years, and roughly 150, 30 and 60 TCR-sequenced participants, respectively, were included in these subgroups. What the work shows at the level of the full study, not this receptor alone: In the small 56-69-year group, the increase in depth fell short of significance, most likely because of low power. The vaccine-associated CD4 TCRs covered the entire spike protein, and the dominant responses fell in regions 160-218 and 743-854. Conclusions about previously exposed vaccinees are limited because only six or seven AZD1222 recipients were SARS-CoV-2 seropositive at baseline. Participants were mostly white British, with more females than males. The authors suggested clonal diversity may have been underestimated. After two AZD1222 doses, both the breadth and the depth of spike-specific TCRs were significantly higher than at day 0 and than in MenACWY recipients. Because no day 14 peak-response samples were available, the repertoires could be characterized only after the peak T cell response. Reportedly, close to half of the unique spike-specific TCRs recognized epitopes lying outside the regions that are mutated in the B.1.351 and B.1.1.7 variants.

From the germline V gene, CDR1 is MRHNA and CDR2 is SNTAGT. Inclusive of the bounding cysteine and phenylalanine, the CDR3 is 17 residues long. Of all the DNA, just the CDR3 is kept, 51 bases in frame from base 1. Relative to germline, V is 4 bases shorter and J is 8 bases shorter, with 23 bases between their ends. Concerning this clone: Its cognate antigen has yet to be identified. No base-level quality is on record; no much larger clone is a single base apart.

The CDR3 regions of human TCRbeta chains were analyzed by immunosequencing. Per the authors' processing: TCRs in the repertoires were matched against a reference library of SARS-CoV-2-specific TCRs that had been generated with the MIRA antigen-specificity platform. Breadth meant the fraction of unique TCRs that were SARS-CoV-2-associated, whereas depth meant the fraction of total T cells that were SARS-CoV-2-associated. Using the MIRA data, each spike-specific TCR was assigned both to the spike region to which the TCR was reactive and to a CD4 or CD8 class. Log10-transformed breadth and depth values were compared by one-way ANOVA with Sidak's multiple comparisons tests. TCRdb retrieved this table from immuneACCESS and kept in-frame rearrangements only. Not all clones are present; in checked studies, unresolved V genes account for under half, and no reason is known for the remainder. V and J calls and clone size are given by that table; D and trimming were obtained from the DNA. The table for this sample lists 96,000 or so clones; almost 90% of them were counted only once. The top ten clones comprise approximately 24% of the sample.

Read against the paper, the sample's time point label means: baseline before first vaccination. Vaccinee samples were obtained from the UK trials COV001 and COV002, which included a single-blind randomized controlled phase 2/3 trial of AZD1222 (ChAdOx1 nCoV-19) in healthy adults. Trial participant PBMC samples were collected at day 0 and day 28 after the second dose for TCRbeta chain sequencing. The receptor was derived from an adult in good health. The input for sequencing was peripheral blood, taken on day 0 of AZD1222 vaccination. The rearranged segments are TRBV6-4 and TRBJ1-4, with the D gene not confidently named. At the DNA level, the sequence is TGTGCCAGCAGTGTCCCCAATCGGAGCCCGGGAGGAGAAAAACTGTTTTTT. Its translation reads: CASSVPNRSPGGEKLFF.